The 7 T cell receptor beta chains given below trace back to one sample, sequenced in a study of shared clonotypes between healthy human individuals. CD8 cells regarded as naive lacked CD45RO, were positively chosen for CCR7, and omitted terminally differentiated effector memory CD45RA+ cells. Profiled with immunoSEQ multiplex PCR; TCRdb holds only in-frame clones, not every one. Here the sample spans some 2,000,000 clones, around 96% being singletons. Material for sequencing was naive CD8+ T cells sorted from blood. Receptors originate from a man between 18 and 35 years old in good health.

Remarks on this clone: This same CDR3 is encoded by further DNA sequences in the sample. This chain uses TRBV9 with TRBJ2-3, with TRBD2 matching over 10 bases. With V trimmed by 0 bases and J by 3 bases, 1 base remained unmatched. CDR1 is SGDLS and CDR2 is YYNGEE in the germline V gene. This CDR3 is 15 amino acids long. Here the CDR3 DNA reads TGTGCCAGCAGCGTAGGGACTAGCGGTACAGATACGCAGTATTTT. This gives the protein CASSVGTSGTDTQYF.

The rearrangement joins TRBV6-5 to TRBJ2-5; a possible D gene is TRBD2 (5 bases). This CDR3 comprises 13 residues. V was shortened by 1 base and J by 2 bases, with 5 bases between the two germline ends. The germline gives CDR1 MNHEY, CDR2 SVGAGI. The CDR3 DNA follows: TGTGCCAGCAGTTACTTAGCGCAAGAGACCCAGTACTTC. It codes for CASSYLAQETQYF.

The rearrangement uses TRBV6-5 and TRBJ1-2; TRBD1 matches 8 bases. Germline assignment: CDR1 MNHEY and CDR2 SVGAGI. The CDR3 is made up of 16 amino acids. With 0 bases clipped from V and 8 bases from J, the junction kept 11 bases outside the gene matches. The CDR3 is CASSYSPAGGLMGYTF. The CDR3 DNA reads TGTGCCAGCAGTTACTCCCCGGCAGGGGGCCTTATGGGCTACACCTTC.

This chain connects TRBV4-2 to TRBJ2-7, with D tentatively TRBD2 (6 bases). CDR1 and CDR2 (germline): LGHNA, YNFKEQ. The CDR3 contains 13 residues. V was clipped by 5 bases and J by 3 bases, with 11 bases between them. In DNA, the CDR3 is TGTGCCAGCAGCTTGGAGGGCGGCTACGAGCAGTACTTC. Translation: CASSLEGGYEQYF.

The chain links TRBV5-6 to TRBJ2-3; weak D call: TRBD2 (6 bases). V was shortened by 1 base and J by 6 bases, with 18 bases between the two germline ends. This CDR3 comprises 16 residues. Per germline, CDR1 SGHDT and CDR2 YYEEEE. CDR3: CASSLLGGKVMDTQYF. The CDR3, as DNA: TGTGCCAGCAGCTTGTTAGGCGGGAAAGTGATGGATACGCAGTATTTT.

This clone was counted only a few times. Other DNA sequences in this sample translate to the same CDR3. The rearrangement uses TRBV7-9 and TRBJ1-1, with D maybe TRBD1 (5 bases). This CDR3 comprises 13 residues. V shed 5 bases and J shed 2 bases, with 9 bases lying between them. CDR1 is SEHNR, CDR2 FQNEAQ, per germline (reference sequence). The CDR3 reads CASSIDSNTEAFF. CDR3 coding DNA: TGTGCCAGCAGCATAGACAGTAACACTGAAGCTTTCTTT.

The chain employs TRBV5-4 and TRBJ2-1, with D possibly being TRBD1 (6 bases). The CDR3 length is 15 residues. V was trimmed by 4 bases and J by 1 base, leaving 12 bases between them. Germline V gene sequence: CDR1 SGHNT, CDR2 YYREEE (reference sequence). CDR3 amino acids: CASSQDRLSYNEQFF. The CDR3 DNA follows: TGTGCCAGCAGCCAGGACAGACTATCCTACAATGAGCAGTTCTTC.